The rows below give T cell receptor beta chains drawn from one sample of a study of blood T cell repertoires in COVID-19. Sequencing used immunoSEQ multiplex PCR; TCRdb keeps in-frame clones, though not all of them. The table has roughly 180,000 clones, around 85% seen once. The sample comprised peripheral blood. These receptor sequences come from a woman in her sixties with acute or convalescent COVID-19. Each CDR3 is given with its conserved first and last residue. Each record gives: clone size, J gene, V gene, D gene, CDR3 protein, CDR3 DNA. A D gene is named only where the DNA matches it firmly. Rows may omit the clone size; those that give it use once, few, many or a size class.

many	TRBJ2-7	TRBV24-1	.	CATSDQVAGRYEQYF	TGTGCCACCAGTGATCAGGTGGCAGGGAGGTACGAGCAGTACTTC
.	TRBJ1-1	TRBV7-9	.	CASSLGRAIGAEAFF	TGTGCCAGCAGCTTAGGCAGGGCTATAGGCGCTGAAGCTTTCTTT
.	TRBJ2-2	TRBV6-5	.	CASSQTNTGELFF	TGTGCCAGCAGTCAGACGAACACCGGGGAGCTGTTTTTT
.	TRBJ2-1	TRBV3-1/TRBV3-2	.	CASSQLAWGEQFF	TGTGCCAGCAGCCAACTAGCTTGGGGTGAGCAGTTCTTC
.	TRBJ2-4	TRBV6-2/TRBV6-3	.	CASSFPLTGGPRRDIQYF	TGTGCCAGCAGTTTCCCCCTTACGGGCGGTCCAAGGAGGGACATTCAGTACTTC
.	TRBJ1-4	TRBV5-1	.	CASSSGGMATNEKLFF	TGCGCCAGCAGCTCGGGCGGGATGGCAACTAATGAAAAACTGTTTTTT
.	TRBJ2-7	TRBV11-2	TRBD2	CASSLLGLASYEQYF	TGTGCCAGCAGCCTTCTGGGACTAGCCTCCTACGAGCAGTACTTC
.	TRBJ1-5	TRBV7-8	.	CASSPGEGWSNQPQHF	TGTGCCAGCAGCCCCGGGGAGGGATGGAGCAATCAGCCCCAGCATTTT
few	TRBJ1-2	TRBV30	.	CAWSGSANYGYTF	TGTGCCTGGAGTGGCTCGGCTAACTATGGCTACACCTTC
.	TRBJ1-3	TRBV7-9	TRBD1	CASSLAGTGGSGNTIYF	TGTGCCAGCAGCTTAGCAGGGACAGGGGGCTCTGGAAACACCATATATTTT
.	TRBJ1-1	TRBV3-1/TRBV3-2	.	CASSQSGEAFF	TGTGCCAGCAGCCAATCGGGTGAAGCTTTCTTT
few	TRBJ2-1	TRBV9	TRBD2	CASSVDGGRGNNEQFF	TGTGCCAGCAGCGTAGACGGCGGGAGGGGCAACAATGAGCAGTTCTTC
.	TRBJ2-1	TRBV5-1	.	CASSENVAGGISSHFF	.
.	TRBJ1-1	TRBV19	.	CASRQAAKAEAFF	TGTGCCAGTCGACAGGCCGCAAAAGCTGAAGCTTTCTTT
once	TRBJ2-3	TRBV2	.	CASSEPWGVEGTDTQYF	TGTGCCAGCAGTGAACCGTGGGGAGTTGAGGGTACAGATACGCAGTATTTT
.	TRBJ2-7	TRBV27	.	CASFNLGSSHEQYF	TGTGCCAGCTTTAACCTCGGGAGTTCCCACGAGCAGTACTTC
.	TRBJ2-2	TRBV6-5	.	CASSSPRGVGGELFF	TGTGCCAGCAGTTCCCCTAGAGGAGTGGGCGGGGAGCTGTTTTTT
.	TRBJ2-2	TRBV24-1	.	CATGSVANTGELFF	TGTGCCACCGGGAGCGTCGCGAACACCGGGGAGCTGTTTTTT
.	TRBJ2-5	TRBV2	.	CASSLLSRGETQYF	TGTGCCAGCAGTCTTCTAAGTCGTGGAGAGACCCAGTACTTC
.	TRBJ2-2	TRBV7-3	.	CASSLTRDTGELFF	TGTGCCAGCAGCTTAACTCGGGACACCGGGGAGCTGTTTTTT
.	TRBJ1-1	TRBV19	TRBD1	CASNRGRNTEAFF	TGTGCCAGCAACAGGGGAAGGAACACTGAAGCTTTCTTT
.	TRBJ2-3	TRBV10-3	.	CAIMSGGASSTDTQYF	TGTGCCATCATGAGTGGAGGCGCCTCTAGCACAGATACGCAGTATTTT
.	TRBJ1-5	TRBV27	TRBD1	CASSLSRQGSNQPQHF	TGTGCCAGCAGTTTATCGCGACAGGGGAGCAATCAGCCCCAGCATTTT
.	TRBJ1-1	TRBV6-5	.	CASRGGFGHTEAFF	TGTGCCAGCAGGGGGGGTTTTGGGCACACTGAAGCTTTCTTT
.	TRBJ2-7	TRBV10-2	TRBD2	CASKGLAGWGEQYF	TGCGCCAGCAAGGGACTAGCGGGTTGGGGCGAGCAGTACTTC
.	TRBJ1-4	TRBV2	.	CASKTGVVEKLFF	TGTGCCAGCAAAACAGGAGTTGTTGAAAAACTGTTTTTT
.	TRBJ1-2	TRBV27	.	CASKLRGNNYGYTF	TGTGCCAGCAAGTTAAGGGGCAATAACTATGGCTACACCTTC
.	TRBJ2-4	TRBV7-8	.	CASREAGESGLAKNIQYF	TGTGCCAGCAGAGAAGCCGGCGAAAGCGGCCTAGCCAAAAACATTCAGTACTTC
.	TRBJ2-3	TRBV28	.	CASRGGNTQYF	TGTGCCAGCAGAGGAGGTAATACGCAGTATTTT
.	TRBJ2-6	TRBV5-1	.	CASHEASGANVLTF	TGCGCCAGCCACGAGGCTTCTGGGGCCAACGTCCTGACTTTC
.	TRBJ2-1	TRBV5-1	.	CASSLELGSWDNEQFF	TGCGCCAGCAGCTTGGAGTTGGGGAGTTGGGACAATGAGCAGTTCTTC
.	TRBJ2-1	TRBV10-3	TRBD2	CATAAGGEDEQFF	TGTGCCACCGCAGCGGGAGGGGAAGATGAGCAGTTCTTC
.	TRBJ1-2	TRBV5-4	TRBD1	CASSKGAEDYGYTF	TGTGCCAGCAGCAAGGGGGCAGAGGACTATGGCTACACCTTC
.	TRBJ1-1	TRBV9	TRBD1	CASSVALTGLTGEAFF	TGTGCCAGCAGCGTAGCTTTGACAGGGCTGACCGGTGAAGCTTTCTTT
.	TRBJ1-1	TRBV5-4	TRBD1	CASIPTGGASMNTEAFF	TGTGCCAGCATCCCAACAGGGGGCGCTTCTATGAACACTGAAGCTTTCTTT
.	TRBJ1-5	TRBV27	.	CASSLAAGNQPQHF	TGTGCCAGCAGTTTAGCGGCGGGGAATCAGCCCCAGCATTTT
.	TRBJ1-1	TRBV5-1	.	CASSLDTMNTEAFF	TGCGCCAGCAGCTTGGACACAATGAACACTGAAGCTTTCTTT
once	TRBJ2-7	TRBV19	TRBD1	CASSRQGLGEQYF	TGTGCCAGTAGCCGACAGGGGTTGGGGGAGCAGTACTTC
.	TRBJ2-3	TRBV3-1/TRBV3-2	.	CASTNSRGPYTDTQYF	TGTGCCAGCACCAATAGTCGCGGGCCTTACACAGATACGCAGTATTTT